These 24 T cell receptor beta chains originate from one sample sequenced in a study of radiotherapy plus CTLA-4 blockade in lung cancer. The repertoire was sequenced with immunoSEQ multiplex PCR; TCRdb's copy has only in-frame clones and lacks some. Of over 10,000 clones in the sample, about 86% were seen once. Sequences were derived from peripheral blood, sampled from a patient treated with radiotherapy plus ipilimumab. These receptors were taken from a human donor with non-small cell lung cancer that progressed on radiotherapy plus ipilimumab.

The chain links TRBV6-6 to TRBJ1-5; the D is unclear. V was cut by 7 bases and J by 0 bases, with 13 bases left in between. The CDR3 loop spans 15 amino acids. The germline gives CDR1 MNHNY, CDR2 SVGAGI (reference sequence). In DNA form, the CDR3 reads TGTGCCAGCAAGCGAACAGCCCATAGCAATCAGCCCCAGCATTTT. Protein: CASKRTAHSNQPQHF.

This clone was picked up a small number of times. This chain links TRBV6-5 with TRBJ2-2, with unresolved D. This CDR3 is 13 amino acids long. The V gene's germline CDR1 is MNHEY and CDR2 SVGAGI. V shed 2 bases and J shed 4 bases, with 5 bases lying between them. DNA of the CDR3: TGTGCCAGCAGTTACGTTCCCACCGGGGAGCTGTTTTTT. It translates to CASSYVPTGELFF.

The chain couples TRBV28 to TRBJ1-2; D is uncertain. The CDR3 length is 11 residues. With 6 bases removed from V and 6 bases from J, the gap between germline ends came to 8 bases. Germline values: CDR1 MDHEN, CDR2 SYDVKM. This CDR3 is CASRGLDGYTF. The CDR3 DNA reads TGTGCCAGCAGGGGCTTGGATGGCTACACCTTC.

The chain recombines TRBV15 with TRBJ1-2; D is unclear. This CDR3 has 16 amino acids. V shed 0 bases and J shed 5 bases, with 16 bases lying between them. CDR1 is LNHNV and CDR2 is YYDKDF in the germline V gene (reference sequence). The CDR3: CATSRDLESAAYGYTF. CDR3 sequence (DNA): TGTGCCACCAGCAGAGATTTGGAATCGGCGGCTTATGGCTACACCTTC.

This clone turned up a few times. V and J are TRBV7-2 and TRBJ2-7; D is unclear. CDR3 length: 12 residues. Germline V lookup: CDR1 SGHTA, CDR2 FQGNSA. With 3 bases removed from V and 0 bases from J, the gap between germline ends came to 3 bases. CDR3 sequence: CASSLSSYEQYF. For the CDR3, the DNA is TGTGCCAGCAGCTTGAGCTCCTACGAGCAGTACTTC.

The V gene is TRBV7-3, the J gene TRBJ2-5; a possible D gene is TRBD1 (6 bases). CDR3 length: 16 amino acids. The V end lost 4 bases, the J end lost 3 bases, and 18 bases lay between the germline ends. CDR1 is SGHTA and CDR2 is FQGTGA in the germline V gene. For the CDR3, the DNA is TGTGCCAGCAGCTACCCCCCCCGGGACACAAAAGAGACCCAGTACTTC. This encodes CASSYPPRDTKETQYF.

The count of this clone is one. The rearrangement joins TRBV14 to TRBJ1-4; tentative D call: TRBD1 (6 bases). The CDR3 consists of 16 residues. V lost 5 bases to trimming and J lost 8 bases, with 21 bases between them. The germline V gene encodes CDR1 SGHDN and CDR2 FVKESK. CDR3 residues: CASSSGRSSGDEKLFF. In nucleotides, the CDR3 is TGTGCCAGCAGCTCGGGACGGTCGTCAGGGGACGAAAAACTGTTTTTT. Complete variable domain (other parts from reference TRBV14 and TRBJ1-4): EAGVTQFPSHSVIEKGQTVTLRCDPISGHDNLYWYRRVMGKEIKFLLHFVKESKQDESGMPNNRFLAERTGGTYSTLKVQPAELEDSGVYFCASSSGRSSGDEKLFFGSGTQLSVL.

The chain couples TRBV11-2 to TRBJ1-3; D gene uncertain. With 1 base removed from V and 0 bases from J, the gap between germline ends came to 7 bases. The CDR3 extends over 15 amino acids. From germline, CDR1 is SGHAT and CDR2 FQNNGV. CDR3 nucleotides: TGTGCCAGCAGCTTAGTCCGGGACTCTGGAAACACCATATATTTT. It yields the protein CASSLVRDSGNTIYF.

CDR3 protein: CASSPSAPGQEMNTEAFF. For the CDR3, the DNA is TGTGCCAGCTCACCATCGGCCCCGGGACAGGAAATGAACACTGAAGCTTTCTTT. The rearrangement links TRBV18 to TRBJ1-1; 8 bases line up with TRBD1. The CDR3 consists of 18 residues. Germline trimming cut 2 bases from V and 0 bases from J; bases unmatched to any gene: 11. Germline V lookup: CDR1 KGHSH, CDR2 LQKENI.

The chain recombines TRBV19 with TRBJ1-4; unclear D gene. The germline V and J ends were trimmed by 11 bases and 5 bases, with 12 bases remaining between them. The V gene's germline CDR1 is LNHDA and CDR2 SQIVND (reference sequence). This CDR3 is built from 12 residues. The CDR3 DNA reads as TGTGCCTCAAGTCAGCAGAATGAAAAACTGTTTTTT. Translating it yields CASSQQNEKLFF.

The V call is TRBV2, the J call TRBJ2-2; D gene unclear. V lost 5 bases, J lost 0 bases, and 7 bases lay in between. Germline loops: CDR1 SNHLY, CDR2 FYNNEI. The CDR3 is 14 residues long. The CDR3 is CASSRSSNTGELFF. The CDR3 DNA reads TGTGCCAGCAGTCGGAGCTCGAACACCGGGGAGCTGTTTTTT.

This clone was observed a single time. The chain carries TRBV18 and TRBJ2-7, with D perhaps matching TRBD1 (5 bases). Germline CDR1 reads KGHSH; CDR2 reads LQKENI. V was clipped by 1 base and J by 4 bases, with 14 bases between them. The length of the CDR3 is 15 residues. This CDR3 is CASSPRSGQPYEQYF. As DNA, the CDR3 is TGTGCCAGCTCACCACGCTCAGGGCAGCCTTACGAGCAGTACTTC.

CDR3 DNA sequence: TGCACCAGCAGCCAAGAGTCCGGACTAGCGGGGGGTGGGCAGTTCTTC. Amino acid sequence: CTSSQESGLAGGGQFF. The chain is built from TRBV1 and TRBJ2-1; no DNA check was done on the table's D call, TRBD2. TRBV1 represents a pseudogene. The CDR3 runs to 16 residues.

The J gene is TRBJ1-5, the V gene TRBV6-6; unclear D gene. Germline CDR1 is MNHNY and CDR2 is SVGAGI (reference sequence). The CDR3 contains 13 residues. V dropped 6 bases and J dropped 2 bases, with 8 bases sitting between them. CDR3 amino acids: CASSPGGNQPQHF. CDR3 nucleotides: TGTGCCAGCAGCCCCGGGGGCAATCAGCCCCAGCATTTT.

This chain uses TRBV21-1 with TRBJ2-7; the table's D call, TRBD2, has no DNA check behind it. TRBV21-1 is reported as a pseudogene. This CDR3 is 11 amino acids long. The CDR3 bases are TGTGCCAGCGGGTCAGAGGGCGAGCAGTACTTC. Encoded protein: CASGSEGEQYF.

The chain is built from TRBV2 and TRBJ2-7; weak D call: TRBD1 (5 bases). V was clipped by 6 bases and J by 0 bases, with 18 bases between them. CDR1 is SNHLY and CDR2 is FYNNEI in the germline V gene. This CDR3 contains 16 residues. The CDR3 DNA sequence: TGTGCCAGCAGCCCGGGTAGGGGCAGGTCCTCCTACGAGCAGTACTTC. Translation: CASSPGRGRSSYEQYF.

The V gene is TRBV18, the J gene TRBJ2-1, with D unresolved. Between the trimmed V and J ends, which lost 4 bases and 0 bases, there was a span of 4 bases. CDR1 and CDR2 from the germline V gene are KGHSH and LQKENI. The CDR3 totals 13 residues. CDR3 bases: TGTGCCAGCTCACAGAGCTCCTACAATGAGCAGTTCTTC. Amino acid sequence: CASSQSSYNEQFF.

This chain connects TRBV6-1 to TRBJ1-6; 8 bases map to TRBD1. Germline CDR1 and CDR2: MNHNS and SASEGT. V shed 2 bases, J shed 10 bases, and the junction held 10 bases outside the gene matches. This CDR3 contains 16 residues. This chain's CDR3 is CASSERLGQGGSPLHF. Written as DNA, the CDR3 is TGTGCCAGCAGTGAACGCCTCGGACAGGGTGGATCACCCCTCCACTTT.

The chain joins TRBV5-4 to TRBJ2-7; 13 bases map to TRBD2. Germline V gene sequence: CDR1 SGHNT, CDR2 YYREEE (reference sequence). The CDR3 runs to 15 residues. The V segment lost 3 bases and the J segment 2 bases; nucleotides outside the gene matches: 2. This chain's CDR3 is CASSSTSGGAYEQYF. CDR3 nucleotide sequence: TGTGCCAGCAGCTCTACTAGCGGGGGGGCCTACGAGCAGTACTTC.

The chain couples TRBV7-2 to TRBJ2-7; TRBD1 agrees at 11 bases. Germline CDR1 SGHTA, CDR2 FQGNSA. Trimming at V came to 0 bases and at J to 2 bases, leaving 3 bases not matched to a gene. The CDR3 loop spans 16 amino acids. CDR3 sequence (DNA): TGTGCCAGCAGCTTAGCCGGGACAGGGGGTCCCTACGAGCAGTACTTC. This translates into CASSLAGTGGPYEQYF.

J is TRBJ2-5 and V is TRBV7-2; 10 nucleotides match TRBD2. V lost 5 bases to trimming and J lost 1 base; unmatched junction nucleotides: 4. The germline V gene encodes CDR1 SGHTA and CDR2 FQGNSA. The CDR3 is made up of 15 amino acids. The DNA for the CDR3 is TGTGCCAGCAGCACGACTAGCGGGCCCCAAGAGACCCAGTACTTC. This codes for CASSTTSGPQETQYF.

This sequence joins TRBV19 and TRBJ1-2; TRBD1 might be the D (5 bases). V lost 0 bases and J 8 bases, leaving 16 bases between the germline ends. This CDR3 comprises 15 residues. Germline V gene data show CDR1 as LNHDA and CDR2 as SQIVND (reference sequence). CDR3 in DNA: TGTGCCAGTAGTATAGAGGGGGTCGCGGGGAGCGGCTACACCTTC. It codes for CASSIEGVAGSGYTF.

This chain connects TRBV1 to TRBJ2-7. TRBV1 is recorded as a pseudogene. This CDR3 region has 13 residues. CDR3 bases: TGCACCACCAAGTACTGGGGGATGGGTGAGCAGTACTTC. Amino acid sequence: CTTKYWGMGEQYF.

The CDR3 spells CASSLPSSAGGPNEQFF. The CDR3, as DNA: TGCGCCAGCAGCTTGCCCTCCTCGGCGGGGGGGCCGAATGAGCAGTTCTTC. This chain joins TRBV5-1 and TRBJ2-1, with 9 bases identical to TRBD2. This CDR3 has 17 residues. Looked up from germline, CDR1 is SGHRS and CDR2 is YFSETQ. V lost 1 base, J lost 7 bases, and 12 bases stayed unmatched.